The clone carrying this T cell receptor beta chain was detected only once. What it binds is unknown. Germline V gives CDR1 LGHDT, CDR2 YNNKEL (reference sequence). The CDR3 covers 13 residues. V was clipped by 4 bases and J by 4 bases, with 10 bases between them. The record originates from a study of naive and memory T cell subsets. General study findings and limits: From naive to CM, EM and EMRA, diversity decreased and Gini increased. Activation and differentiation may alter RNA-based TCR counts.

The beta constant-region primer was an equimolar mix of two oligonucleotides covering TRBC1 and TRBC2. MiXCR, applied by TCRdb to the UMI-ligation and nested PCR reads, yields one record per CDR3 protein. The sample consists of 65,000 to 85,000 distinct CDR3 sequences, about an eighth of them appearing once. The rearrangement links TRBV3-1 to TRBJ2-5; D is perhaps TRBD2 (5 bases). The clonotype originates from a human donor in good health. The sequenced material came from central memory CD4+ T cells from blood. CDR3 DNA: TGTGCCAGCAGCCGGATTGGGAGAGAGACCCAGTACTTC. This translates into CASSRIGRETQYF.